This T cell receptor (beta chain) stems from a study of cytotoxic CD8 clonotypes in ibrutinib-treated CLL. Across the study: Timing of response sample collection was a median approximately twelve months after treatment start, with a range of 6 to 36.

Target depth was 1 in 200,000 to 1 in 1 million T cells, about 10x per clonotype. Some clones are missing from TCRdb's copy, which holds only in-frame ones; the method was immunoSEQ multiplex PCR. The table lists 20,000 to 30,000 clones, around 69% of them singletons, with roughly 51% in the top ten. Trimming stripped 0 bases from V and 2 bases from J, with 8 bases between. This CDR3 spans 15 amino acids. The germline V gene encodes CDR1 KGHSH and CDR2 LQKENI. This chain uses TRBV18 with TRBJ2-1; D remains unclear. The receptor's source is a human donor with chronic lymphocytic leukemia. The source was PBMCs, collected at disease progression, from a patient treated with ibrutinib. CDR3 sequence: CASSPPSETYNEQFF. CDR3 coding DNA: TGTGCCAGCTCACCACCGTCCGAGACCTACAATGAGCAGTTCTTC.